This is a list of T cell receptor beta chains from one sample in a study of blood T cells in healthy people across ages. Via MiXCR, TCRdb re-called the 5' RACE reads, giving one row per CDR3 protein. This table has 630,000 or so distinct CDR3 sequences, 32% appearing once. Material: blood. All receptors come from a woman aged 80 or older in good health. The CDR3 runs from the conserved cysteine through the conserved F or W. A D gene is named only where the DNA matches it firmly. Size tells how often a clone was seen (once, few, many) or the class of an expanded clone, and some rows leave it out.

TGTGCCAGCAGCCAAGCTGCGACAGGGAATTCACCCCTCCACTTT	CASSQAATGNSPLHF	TRBD1	TRBV4-2	TRBJ1-6	many
TGCAGTGCTTCTCCTGGACCATCGGGAACTGAAGCTTTCTTT	CSASPGPSGTEAFF	-	TRBV20-1	TRBJ1-1	-
TGTGCCAGCAGCGAGGGACAGGGGCTGCGGCAGTTCTTC	CASSEGQGLRQFF	TRBD1	TRBV16	TRBJ2-1	many
TGTGCCTGGAGTGTACACCAGGGAACGGGTGGCTACACCTTC	CAWSVHQGTGGYTF	-	TRBV30	TRBJ1-2	many
TGTGCCAGCAGCCCTACGGGCAGGGGCCGATACGAGCAGTACTTC	CASSPTGRGRYEQYF	-	TRBV11-2	TRBJ2-7	many
TGTGCCAGCTCACCCGACCGCTCTGGGGCCAACGTCCTGACTTTC	CASSPDRSGANVLTF	-	TRBV18	TRBJ2-6	-
TGTGCCAGCAGGCGGGATATCAAAGAAAAACTGTTTTTT	CASRRDIKEKLFF	-	TRBV6-5	TRBJ1-4	-
TGTGCCTGGAGTGTGGCCCAGGGATACGACTATGGCTACACCTTC	CAWSVAQGYDYGYTF	-	TRBV30	TRBJ1-2	many
TGCAGTGCCCTGTCCGGCTCTAGCGGGGGACGCTACGAGCAGTACTTC	CSALSGSSGGRYEQYF	TRBD2	TRBV20-1	TRBJ2-7	few
TGTGCCAGCAGCTTAGGGACATACAGTGAGCAGTACTTC	CASSLGTYSEQYF	-	TRBV11-1	TRBJ2-7	-
TGTGCCAGCACCCTCCCAAGGGGAAAACTGTTTTTT	CASTLPRGKLFF	-	TRBV28	TRBJ1-4	many
TGTGCCAGCAGCGGAGGGGGTGGAGAGACCCAGTACTTC	CASSGGGGETQYF	-	TRBV5-4	TRBJ2-5	many
TGTGCCAGCAGTTCGTCCCGGGACACGACTGGGGCCAACGTCCTGACTTTC	CASSSSRDTTGANVLTF	-	TRBV6-5	TRBJ2-6	many
TGTGCCAGCAGCTTGACGCCCGGGGGCAGGGACTACGAGCAGTACTTC	CASSLTPGGRDYEQYF	-	TRBV5-6	TRBJ2-7	-
TGTGCCAGCAGCTCGGCGGGACAGGGAAGCAATGAGCAGTTCTTC	CASSSAGQGSNEQFF	TRBD1	TRBV7-2	TRBJ2-1	many
TGTGCCAGCTCACACGGTCCGAGCTCCTATAATTCACCCCTCCACTTT	CASSHGPSSYNSPLHF	-	TRBV18	TRBJ1-6	-
TGTGCCATCAGTGACCGTGCAACTAATGAAAAACTGTTTTTT	CAISDRATNEKLFF	-	TRBV10-3	TRBJ1-4	many
TGTGCCAGCAGTTACTCCGGGGACGGCACTGAAGCTTTCTTT	CASSYSGDGTEAFF	-	TRBV6-2/TRBV6-3	TRBJ1-1	few